The 7 T cell receptor beta chains presented below share a single source sample, sequenced in a study of blood T cell repertoires in COVID-19. Repertoires were generated with immunoSEQ multiplex PCR, while TCRdb's copy carries only in-frame clones and drops some. The sample has approximately 400,000 clones; around 92% are singletons. Sequenced input: peripheral blood. These receptors came from a man aged 35 to 55 with acute or convalescent COVID-19.

This chain connects TRBV28 to TRBJ2-7; 8 bases match TRBD1. The CDR3 sequence is 16 residues long. J gave up 3 bases and V 4 bases, and 11 bases lay outside the gene matches. Looked up from germline, CDR1 is MDHEN and CDR2 is SYDVKM. CDR3 coding DNA: TGTGCCAGCAGTTCTTTCCCAGGGGGCAGTCTCTACGAGCAGTACTTC. This translates into CASSSFPGGSLYEQYF.

CDR3 region: CASSTGKETQYF. CDR3 sequence (DNA): TGTGCCAGCAGTACAGGAAAAGAGACCCAGTACTTC. The V and J genes are TRBV12-3 or TRBV12-4 and TRBJ2-5; tentative D call: TRBD1 (5 bases). The V and J ends lost 5 bases and 3 bases respectively, with 7 bases between them. CDR3 length: 12 amino acids.

The V call is TRBV9, the J call TRBJ2-1, with 11 bases aligning to TRBD2. In germline, CDR1 is SGDLS, CDR2 YYNGEE. V lost 4 bases, J lost 8 bases, and 5 bases stayed unmatched. The CDR3 contains 14 residues. CDR3 sequence reads: CASSPSGGFDEQFF. Here the CDR3 DNA reads TGTGCCAGCAGCCCTAGCGGGGGGTTCGATGAGCAGTTCTTC.

The chain uses TRBV27 and TRBJ2-5; D is ambiguous. This CDR3 has 12 residues. Trimming removed 3 bases at V and 3 bases at J, with 5 bases between. Germline V gives CDR1 MNHEY, CDR2 SMNVEV (reference sequence). The CDR3 DNA reads TGTGCCAGCAGTTTCGACAAAGAGACCCAGTACTTC. Its protein is CASSFDKETQYF.

The CDR3 DNA sequence: TGTGCCACCAGCAGACCCGGGGGGGTAGATCGGCCCCAGCATTTT. It codes for CATSRPGGVDRPQHF. V is TRBV15 and J is TRBJ1-5; D is perhaps TRBD1 (5 bases). V was clipped by 2 bases and J by 9 bases, with 17 bases between them. There are 15 residues in the CDR3. Germline CDR1 LNHNV, CDR2 YYDKDF (reference sequence).

The chain employs TRBV5-6 and TRBJ2-5; no clear D gene. The CDR3 has 16 amino acids. CDR1 is SGHDT and CDR2 is YYEEEE in the germline V gene. Deletions cut 5 bases from V and 0 bases from J, with 17 bases between. DNA of the CDR3: TGTGCCAGCAGTTTGCGTGGGCCAGACAACCAAGAGACCCAGTACTTC. Translating gives CASSLRGPDNQETQYF.

The V call is TRBV6-2 or TRBV6-3, the J call TRBJ2-6; 8 bases align to TRBD1. The CDR3 consists of 18 residues. Germline CDR1 reads MNHEY; CDR2 reads SVGEGT. V dropped 2 bases and J dropped 2; count of bases not matched to a gene: 8. CDR3 loop: CASSYRQGARAGANVLTF. Written as DNA, the CDR3 is TGTGCCAGCAGTTACCGGCAGGGGGCGCGGGCTGGGGCCAACGTCCTGACTTTC.